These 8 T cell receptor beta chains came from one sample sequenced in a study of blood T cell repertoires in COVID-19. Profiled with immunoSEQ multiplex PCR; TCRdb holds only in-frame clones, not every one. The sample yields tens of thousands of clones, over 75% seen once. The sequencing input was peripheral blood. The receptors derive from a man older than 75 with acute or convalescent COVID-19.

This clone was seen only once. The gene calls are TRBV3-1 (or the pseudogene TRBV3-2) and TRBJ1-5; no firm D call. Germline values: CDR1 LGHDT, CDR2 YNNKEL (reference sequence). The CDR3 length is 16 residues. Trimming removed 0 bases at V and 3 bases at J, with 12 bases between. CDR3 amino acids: CASSQEGGRDNQPQHF. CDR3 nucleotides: TGTGCCAGCAGCCAAGAAGGAGGGCGGGACAATCAGCCCCAGCATTTT.

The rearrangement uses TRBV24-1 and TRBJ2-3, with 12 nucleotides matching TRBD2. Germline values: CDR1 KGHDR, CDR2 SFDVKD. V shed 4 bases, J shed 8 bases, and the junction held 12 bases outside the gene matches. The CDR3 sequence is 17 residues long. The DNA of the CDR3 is TGTGCCACCAGTGAACCCACTAGCGGGAGGAACCGAGTTACGCAGTATTTT. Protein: CATSEPTSGRNRVTQYF.

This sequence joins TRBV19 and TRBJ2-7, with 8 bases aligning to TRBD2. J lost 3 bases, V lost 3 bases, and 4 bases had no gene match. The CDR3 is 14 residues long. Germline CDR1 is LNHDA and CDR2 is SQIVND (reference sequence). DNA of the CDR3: TGTGCCAGTAGTATCGGGAGGGGACGCTACGAGCAGTACTTC. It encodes CASSIGRGRYEQYF.

CDR3 DNA: TGTGCCAGCTCACTCGAGACAGGGTCCTACGAGCAGTACTTC. Translated: CASSLETGSYEQYF. The chain couples TRBV18 to TRBJ2-7, with 7 bases identical to TRBD1. Germline V gene lookup returns CDR1 KGHSH and CDR2 LQKENI. J lost 1 base, V lost 4 bases, and 4 bases had no gene match. This CDR3 region has 14 residues.

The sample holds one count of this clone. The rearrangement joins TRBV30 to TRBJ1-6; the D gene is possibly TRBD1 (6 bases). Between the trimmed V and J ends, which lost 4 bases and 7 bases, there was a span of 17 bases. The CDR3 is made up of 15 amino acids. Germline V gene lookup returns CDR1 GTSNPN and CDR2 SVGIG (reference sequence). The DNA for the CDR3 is TGTGCCTGGAATCACAGGGCGGTTTTGAATTCACCCCTCCACTTT. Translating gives CAWNHRAVLNSPLHF.

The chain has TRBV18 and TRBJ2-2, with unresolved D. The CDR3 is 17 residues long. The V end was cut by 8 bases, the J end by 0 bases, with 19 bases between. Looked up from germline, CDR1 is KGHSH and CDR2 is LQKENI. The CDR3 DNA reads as TGTGCCAGCACTCTAAGCCCGACACAAGCGAACACCGGGGAGCTGTTTTTT. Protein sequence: CASTLSPTQANTGELFF.

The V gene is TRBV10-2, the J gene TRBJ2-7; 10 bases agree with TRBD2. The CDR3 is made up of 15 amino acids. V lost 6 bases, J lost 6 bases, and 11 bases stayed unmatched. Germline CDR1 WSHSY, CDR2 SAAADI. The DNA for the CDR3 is TGCGCCAGCAGAGGGAGACTAGCGGGTGGACCCGAGCAGTACTTC. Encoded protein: CASRGRLAGGPEQYF.

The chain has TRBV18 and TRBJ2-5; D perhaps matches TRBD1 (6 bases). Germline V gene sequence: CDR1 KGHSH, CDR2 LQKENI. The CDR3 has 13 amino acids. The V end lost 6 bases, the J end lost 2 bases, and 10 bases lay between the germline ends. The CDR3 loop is CASSRDIQETQYF. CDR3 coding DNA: TGTGCCAGCTCTCGGGACATACAAGAGACCCAGTACTTC.